These T cell receptor beta chains were read from a single sample in a study of CD4 T cells in relation to SARS-CoV-2 and coronaviruses. Sequencing was performed with immunoSEQ multiplex PCR; in TCRdb, only in-frame clones are kept and a portion is missing. The sample carries about 23,000 clones, about 80% recorded once. Antigens of these TCRs are unknown. Sequencing was carried out using CD4+ T cells from PBMCs, cultured in vitro. All receptors derive from a human donor in good health. The CDR3 runs from the conserved cysteine through the conserved F or W. A D gene is named only where the DNA matches it firmly. Part of the rows lack a size; the others show once, few, many or a class for expanded clones.

V: TRBV5-8
D: TRBD2
size: NA
J: TRBJ2-1
DNA: TGTGCCAGCAGGGTGGGGCTAGCGGGGTACAATGAGCAGTTCTTC
CDR3: CASRVGLAGYNEQFF

V: TRBV6-1
D: NA
size: few
J: TRBJ1-2
DNA: TGTGCCAGCAGTGAAGGGGCTTTTGGCTACACCTTC
CDR3: CASSEGAFGYTF

V: TRBV5-4
D: NA
size: few
J: TRBJ2-6
DNA: TGTGCCAGCAGCTTGGATTCCGGGGCTGGGGCCAACGTCCTGACTTTC
CDR3: CASSLDSGAGANVLTF

V: TRBV19
D: TRBD1
size: NA
J: TRBJ1-1
DNA: TGTGCCAGTAGTACTAGGACAGGGGCTGAAGCTTTCTTT
CDR3: CASSTRTGAEAFF

V: TRBV7-8
D: NA
size: NA
J: TRBJ1-3
DNA: TGTGCCAGCAGCCCTGACAGAATTCGGGCTGGAAACACCATATATTTT
CDR3: CASSPDRIRAGNTIYF

V: TRBV28
D: NA
size: NA
J: TRBJ1-1
DNA: TGTGCCGGAGGCGGAATGAACACTGAAGCTTTCTTT
CDR3: CAGGGMNTEAFF

V: TRBV5-8
D: NA
size: NA
J: TRBJ2-7
DNA: TGTGCCAGCAGCTTGGGCCTGGACTTGAACGACTTC
CDR3: CASSLGLDLNDF

V: TRBV20-1
D: NA
size: NA
J: TRBJ2-4
DNA: TGCAGTGCCGCCGACAAAAACATTCAGTACTTC
CDR3: CSAADKNIQYF

V: TRBV21-1
D: NA
size: once
J: TRBJ1-3
DNA: TGTGCCAGCACTGACAGGGGTTGGTCTGGAAACACCATATATTTT
CDR3: CASTDRGWSGNTIYF

V: TRBV19
D: NA
size: NA
J: TRBJ2-2
DNA: TGTGCCAGTAGCGGCCAAGCGACGAACACCGGGGAGCTGTTTTTT
CDR3: CASSGQATNTGELFF

V: TRBV27
D: TRBD1
size: NA
J: TRBJ1-6
DNA: TGTGCCAGCAGTTGGGACAGGGGAGGAAATTCACCCCTCCACTTT
CDR3: CASSWDRGGNSPLHF

V: TRBV6-5
D: NA
size: NA
J: TRBJ1-1
DNA: TGTGCCAGCAGTAACGACCCCAGGTCGGGCACTGAAGCTTTCTTT
CDR3: CASSNDPRSGTEAFF

V: TRBV5-6
D: TRBD1
size: NA
J: TRBJ1-2
DNA: TGTGCCAGCAGCTTGGCCTGTCAGGGGGGAGCCAGGTCGTATGGCTACACCTTC
CDR3: CASSLACQGGARSYGYTF

V: TRBV13
D: TRBD1
size: NA
J: TRBJ2-2
DNA: TGTGCCAGCAGCGGACGAGTGACAGGGATCGCGAACACCGGGGAGCTGTTTTTT
CDR3: CASSGRVTGIANTGELFF

V: TRBV5-5
D: NA
size: NA
J: TRBJ2-1
DNA: TGTGCCAGCAGCGTATACGGGCCCCGAACGGACAATGAGCAGTTCTTC
CDR3: CASSVYGPRTDNEQFF

V: TRBV10-3
D: TRBD1
size: NA
J: TRBJ2-1
DNA: TGTGCCATCACCGAAGGTTGGGGCAGACAGGGGCCCTCCAATGAGCAGTTCTTC
CDR3: CAITEGWGRQGPSNEQFF

V: TRBV27
D: NA
size: NA
J: TRBJ1-1
DNA: TGTGCCAGCAGTTTGGGGGGGCGTACTGAAGCTTTCTTT
CDR3: CASSLGGRTEAFF

V: TRBV19
D: NA
size: NA
J: TRBJ2-4
DNA: TGTGCCAGTAGTATCCGAGGGAGAGTCTCTGCTAAAAACATTCAGTACTTC
CDR3: CASSIRGRVSAKNIQYF

V: TRBV21-1
D: NA
size: NA
J: TRBJ1-5
DNA: TGTGCCAGCAGCGACCCGGGACACCCCGCGGGGCCCCAGCATTTT
CDR3: CASSDPGHPAGPQHF

V: TRBV7-9
D: NA
size: NA
J: TRBJ2-5
DNA: TGTGCCAGCAGCTCCCCGCGAGAGGGGGAGACCCAGTACTTC
CDR3: CASSSPREGETQYF

V: TRBV6-5
D: TRBD2
size: NA
J: TRBJ2-7
DNA: TGTGCCAGCAGTTCCCTAGCGGGGTCCGAGCAGTACTTC
CDR3: CASSSLAGSEQYF

V: TRBV11-3
D: NA
size: NA
J: TRBJ2-7
DNA: TGTGCCAGCAGCTTAGATGTGGGTTCAGGACAGTACTTC
CDR3: CASSLDVGSGQYF

V: TRBV4-1
D: TRBD1
size: NA
J: TRBJ2-7
DNA: TGCGCCAGCAGCCAACCTTCAGGGGGCTACGAGCAGTACTTC
CDR3: CASSQPSGGYEQYF